A selection of T cell receptor beta chains follows, all from one sample in a study of blood T cell repertoires in COVID-19. Some clones are missing from TCRdb's copy, which holds only in-frame ones; the method was immunoSEQ multiplex PCR. This table has over 200,000 clones, 85% appearing once. The sequenced sample was PBMCs or T cells enriched from blood (not recorded which). These receptor sequences come from a man aged 35-49 years who had recovered from COVID-19. Each CDR3 is given with its conserved first and last residue. A D gene is named only where the DNA matches it firmly. Expanded clones get a size class; other rows say once, few or many, or leave the size out.

-	TRBV27	TRBJ1-1	TRBD1	15	CASSLKGQGTTEAFF	TGTGCCAGCAGTTTAAAGGGACAGGGGACCACTGAAGCTTTCTTT
-	TRBV7-9	TRBJ2-7	-	15	CASSLTTGASYEQYF	TGTGCCAGCAGCTTAACCACAGGAGCTTCCTACGAGCAGTACTTC
few	TRBV15	TRBJ1-1	-	13	CATLRGRNTEAFF	TGTGCCACCCTGAGGGGGAGAAACACTGAAGCTTTCTTT
few	TRBV6-6	TRBJ1-1	-	13	CASSQLQGLEAFF	TGTGCCAGCAGCCAATTGCAGGGCCTTGAAGCTTTCTTT
-	TRBV30	TRBJ2-7	TRBD1	13	CAWNRDRTYEQYF	TGTGCCTGGAACCGGGACAGGACCTACGAGCAGTACTTC
-	TRBV19	TRBJ1-2	-	14	CASSMVLHGRGYTF	TGTGCCAGTAGTATGGTACTCCATGGTCGAGGCTACACCTTC
-	TRBV7-9	TRBJ1-6	-	14	CASSSRIPNSPLHF	TGTGCCAGCAGTTCGCGAATTCCAAATTCACCCCTCCACTTT
once	TRBV3-1/TRBV3-2	TRBJ2-2	-	14	CATGTDANTGELFF	TGTGCCACAGGGACTGACGCGAACACCGGGGAGCTGTTTTTT
-	TRBV5-4	TRBJ2-7	TRBD1	15	CASSPGGQGAYEQYF	TGTGCCAGCAGCCCGGGTGGACAGGGAGCCTACGAGCAGTACTTC
-	TRBV10-3	TRBJ2-7	TRBD2	15	CAISVTSESSYEQYF	TGTGCCATCAGCGTTACTAGCGAAAGCTCCTACGAGCAGTACTTC
few	TRBV4-1	TRBJ1-1	-	14	CASSQTGMNTEAFF	TGCGCCAGCAGCCAAACCGGGATGAACACTGAAGCTTTCTTT
-	TRBV18	TRBJ2-5	-	16	CASSQEGGINVETQYF	TGTGCCAGCTCTCAGGAAGGCGGGATAAATGTAGAGACCCAGTACTTC
once	TRBV6-8	TRBJ2-1	TRBD2	17	CASSCLTPGLAVHEQFF	TGTGCCAGCAGTTGCCTAACGCCGGGACTAGCGGTGCATGAGCAGTTCTTC
-	TRBV27	TRBJ1-6	-	13	CASSYRDRSPLHF	TGTGCCAGCAGTTACAGGGATCGGTCACCCCTCCACTTT
-	TRBV4-3	TRBJ1-3	TRBD1	17	CASSQMGGQSSGNTIYF	TGCGCCAGCAGCCAGATGGGGGGACAGAGCTCTGGAAACACCATATATTTT
-	TRBV4-3	TRBJ1-3	-	15	CASSQDFTGGNTIYF	TGCGCCAGCAGCCAAGATTTCACAGGGGGAAACACCATATATTTT
-	TRBV7-2	TRBJ2-1	TRBD2	15	CASSLSPSGYNEQFF	TGTGCCAGCAGCTTAAGTCCTAGCGGCTACAATGAGCAGTTCTTC
-	TRBV2	TRBJ1-2	-	17	CASSEGRVSLVNYGYTF	TGTGCCAGCAGTGAGGGCAGAGTTTCCCTGGTCAACTATGGCTACACCTTC
-	TRBV6-1	TRBJ2-3	-	16	CASSEFGAAGTDTQYF	TGTGCCAGCAGTGAGTTTGGGGCAGCCGGGACAGATACGCAGTATTTT
-	TRBV11-3	TRBJ2-7	TRBD2	16	CASSSGLAGAPVEQYF	TGTGCCAGCAGCTCGGGACTAGCGGGGGCCCCGGTTGAGCAGTACTTC
-	TRBV5-4	TRBJ2-7	TRBD2	18	CASSSPGTSGSASYEQYF	TGTGCCAGCAGCTCCCCCGGGACTAGCGGGAGTGCCTCCTACGAGCAGTACTTC
-	TRBV19	TRBJ1-1	TRBD1	16	CASSLGQGAFQTEAFF	TGTGCCAGTAGTTTGGGACAGGGCGCCTTTCAGACTGAAGCTTTCTTT
-	TRBV28	TRBJ1-1	-	15	CASSFRWEVDTEAFF	TGTGCCAGCAGTTTTAGATGGGAGGTTGACACTGAAGCTTTCTTT
-	TRBV5-4	TRBJ2-7	TRBD2	14	CASSKLAGVDEQYF	TGTGCCAGCAGCAAGCTAGCGGGAGTCGACGAGCAGTACTTC
-	TRBV7-2	TRBJ1-2	-	14	CASSLTTGNYGYTF	TGTGCCAGCAGCTTGACAACAGGGAACTATGGCTACACCTTC
-	TRBV15	TRBJ1-6	-	16	CATSDSNNPYNSPLHF	TGTGCCACCAGCGACAGCAACAACCCCTATAATTCACCCCTCCACTTT
-	TRBV28	TRBJ2-3	-	13	CASSLLPTDTQYF	TGTGCCAGCAGTTTACTTCCCACAGATACGCAGTATTTT
-	TRBV7-3	TRBJ2-3	TRBD2	15	CASSLPSGSTDTQYF	TGTGCCAGCAGCTTACCGAGCGGGAGTACAGATACGCAGTATTTT
-	TRBV6-5	TRBJ2-7	TRBD1	15	CASSYGQGASDEQYF	TGTGCCAGCAGTTACGGACAGGGGGCGTCCGACGAGCAGTACTTC
-	TRBV27	TRBJ2-1	TRBD2	15	CASSILAGGGNEQFF	TGTGCCAGCAGTATCCTAGCGGGAGGAGGTAATGAGCAGTTCTTC
-	TRBV6-2/TRBV6-3	TRBJ1-1	-	12	CASSTTNTEAFF	TGTGCCAGCAGTACAACCAACACTGAAGCTTTCTTT
-	TRBV30	TRBJ1-5	-	12	CAWGRVNQPQHF	TGTGCCTGGGGACGAGTCAATCAGCCCCAGCATTTT
once	TRBV28	TRBJ1-1	-	15	CASSLNLFKNTEAFF	TGTGCCAGCAGTTTAAATCTCTTTAAGAACACTGAAGCTTTCTTT
-	TRBV7-3	TRBJ2-7	TRBD2	17	CASSRTGTSGGTYEQYF	TGTGCCAGCAGCCGGACAGGGACTAGCGGGGGTACCTACGAGCAGTACTTC
few	TRBV2	TRBJ1-4	-	14	CAGGLALSYEKLFF	TGTGCCGGTGGTTTAGCACTTTCCTATGAAAAACTGTTTTTT
-	TRBV28	TRBJ2-7	-	13	CASSLRTPYEQYF	TGTGCCAGCAGTTTAAGGACACCCTACGAGCAGTACTTC
-	TRBV5-1	TRBJ2-3	TRBD2	14	CASRSGGFTDTQYF	TGCGCCAGCAGAAGCGGGGGGTTCACAGATACGCAGTATTTT
-	TRBV28	TRBJ2-7	TRBD2	16	CASSLVALAGGYEQYF	TGTGCCAGCAGTTTAGTTGCACTAGCGGGAGGGTACGAGCAGTACTTC
-	TRBV7-2	TRBJ2-1	-	12	CASSLVVSEQFF	TGTGCCAGCAGCTTAGTAGTAAGTGAGCAGTTCTTC
-	TRBV28	TRBJ2-7	-	15	CASSPGGRGNYEQYF	TGTGCCAGCAGTCCCGGGGGCAGGGGGAACTACGAGCAGTACTTC